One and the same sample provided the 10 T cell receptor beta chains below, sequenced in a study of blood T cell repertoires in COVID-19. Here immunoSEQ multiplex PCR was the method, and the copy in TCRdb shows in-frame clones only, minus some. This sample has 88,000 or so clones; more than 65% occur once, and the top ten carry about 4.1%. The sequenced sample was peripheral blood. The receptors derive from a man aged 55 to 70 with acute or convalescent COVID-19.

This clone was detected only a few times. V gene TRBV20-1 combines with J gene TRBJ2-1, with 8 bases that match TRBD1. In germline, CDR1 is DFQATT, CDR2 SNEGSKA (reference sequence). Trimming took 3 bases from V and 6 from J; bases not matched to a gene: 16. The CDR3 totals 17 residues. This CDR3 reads CSASLTVSGGAPNEQFF. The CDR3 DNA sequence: TGCAGTGCTAGTTTAACCGTTTCAGGGGGCGCCCCCAATGAGCAGTTCTTC.

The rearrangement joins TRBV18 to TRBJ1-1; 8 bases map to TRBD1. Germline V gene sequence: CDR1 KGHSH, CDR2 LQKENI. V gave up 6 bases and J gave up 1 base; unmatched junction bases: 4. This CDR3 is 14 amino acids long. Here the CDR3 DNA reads TGTGCCAGCTCGCAAACAGGGGGGAACACTGAAGCTTTCTTT. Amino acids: CASSQTGGNTEAFF.

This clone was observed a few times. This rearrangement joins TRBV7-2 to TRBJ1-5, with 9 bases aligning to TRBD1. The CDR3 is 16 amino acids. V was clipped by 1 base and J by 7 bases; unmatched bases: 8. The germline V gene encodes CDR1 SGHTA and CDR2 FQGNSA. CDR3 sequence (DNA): TGTGCCAGCAGCTTAGAATCGACAGGGGGATGGCAGCCCCAGCATTTT. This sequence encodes CASSLESTGGWQPQHF.

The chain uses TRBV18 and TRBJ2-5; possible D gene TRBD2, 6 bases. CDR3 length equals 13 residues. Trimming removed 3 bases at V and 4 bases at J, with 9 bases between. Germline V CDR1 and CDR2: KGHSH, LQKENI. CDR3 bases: TGTGCCAGCTCACCGATCGGGAGAGAGACCCAGTACTTC. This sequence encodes CASSPIGRETQYF.

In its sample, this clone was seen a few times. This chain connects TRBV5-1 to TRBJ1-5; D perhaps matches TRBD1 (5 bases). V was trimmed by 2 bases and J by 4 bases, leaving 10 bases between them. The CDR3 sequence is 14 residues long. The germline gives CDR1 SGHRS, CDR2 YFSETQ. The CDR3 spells CASSLGTPNQPQHF. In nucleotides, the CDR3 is TGCGCCAGCAGCTTAGGGACTCCGAATCAGCCCCAGCATTTT. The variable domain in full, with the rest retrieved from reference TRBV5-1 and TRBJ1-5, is KAGVTQTPRYLIKTRGQQVTLSCSPISGHRSVSWYQQTPGQGLQFLFEYFSETQRNKGNFPGRFSGRQFSNSRSEMNVSTLELGDSALYLCASSLGTPNQPQHFGDGTRLSIL.

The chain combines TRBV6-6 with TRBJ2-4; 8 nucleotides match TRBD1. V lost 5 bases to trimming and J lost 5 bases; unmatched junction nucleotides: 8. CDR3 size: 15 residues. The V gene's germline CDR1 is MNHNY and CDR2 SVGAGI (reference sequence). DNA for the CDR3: TGTGCCAGCAGTAGACAGTCAGGGGGCGAAAACATTCAGTACTTC. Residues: CASSRQSGGENIQYF.

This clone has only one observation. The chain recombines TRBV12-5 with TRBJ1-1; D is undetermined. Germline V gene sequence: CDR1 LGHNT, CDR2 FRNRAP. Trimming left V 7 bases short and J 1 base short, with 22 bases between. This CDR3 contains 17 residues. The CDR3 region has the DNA TGTGCTAGTGATGACGGCGGTCCGCACCCCCGGAACACTGAAGCTTTCTTT. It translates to CASDDGGPHPRNTEAFF.

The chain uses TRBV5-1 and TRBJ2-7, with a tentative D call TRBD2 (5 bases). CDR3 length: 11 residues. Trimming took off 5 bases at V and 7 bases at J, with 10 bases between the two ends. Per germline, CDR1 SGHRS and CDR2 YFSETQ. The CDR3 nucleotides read TGCGCCAGCAGGCTTTCGGGGGAGCAGTACTTC. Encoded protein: CASRLSGEQYF. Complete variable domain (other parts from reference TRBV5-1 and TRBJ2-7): KAGVTQTPRYLIKTRGQQVTLSCSPISGHRSVSWYQQTPGQGLQFLFEYFSETQRNKGNFPGRFSGRQFSNSRSEMNVSTLELGDSALYLCASRLSGEQYFGPGTRLTVT.

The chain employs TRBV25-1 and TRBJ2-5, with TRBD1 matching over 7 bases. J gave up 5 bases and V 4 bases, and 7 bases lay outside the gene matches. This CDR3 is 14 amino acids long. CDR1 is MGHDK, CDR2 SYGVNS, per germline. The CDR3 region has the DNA TGTGCCAGCAGTGGGGTTACAGGGGTTGAGACCCAGTACTTC. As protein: CASSGVTGVETQYF.

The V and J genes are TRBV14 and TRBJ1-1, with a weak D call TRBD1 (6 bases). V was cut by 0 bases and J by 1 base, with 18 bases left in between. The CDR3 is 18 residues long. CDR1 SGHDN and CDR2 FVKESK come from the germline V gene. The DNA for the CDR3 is TGTGCCAGCAGCCAAGATGCTCTTCGGACAGCCGGGAACACTGAAGCTTTCTTT. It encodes CASSQDALRTAGNTEAFF.